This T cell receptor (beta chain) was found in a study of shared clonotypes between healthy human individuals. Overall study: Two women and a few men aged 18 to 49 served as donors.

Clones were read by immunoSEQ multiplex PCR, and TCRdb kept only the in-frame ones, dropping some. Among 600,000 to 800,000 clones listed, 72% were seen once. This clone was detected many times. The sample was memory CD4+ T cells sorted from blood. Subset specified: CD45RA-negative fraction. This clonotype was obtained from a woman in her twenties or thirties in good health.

The CDR3 loop reads CASSFGQYNEQFF. The CDR3 coding sequence is TGTGCCAGCAGTTTTGGACAGTACAATGAGCAGTTCTTC. This chain joins TRBV28 and TRBJ2-1; possible D gene TRBD1, 6 bases. CDR3 length equals 13 residues. V was trimmed by 3 bases and J by 4 bases, leaving 7 bases between them. Germline V CDR1 and CDR2: MDHEN, SYDVKM.